This T cell receptor beta chain comes out of a study of identical twins. General study findings and limits: Cord blood's abundant beta clonotypes had fewer insertions, unlike memory repertoires. Recombination models fit unrelated individuals' TCR alpha sharing but underestimated twins'.

V lost 3 bases, J lost 4 bases, and 9 bases lay in between. Germline loops: CDR1 LGHDT, CDR2 YNNKEL (reference sequence). This CDR3 region has 13 residues. Template switching introduced a universal primer site, and the cDNA bore unique molecular identifiers. MiXCR was run by TCRdb on the 5' RACE reads, yielding one entry per CDR3 protein. The data show hundreds of thousands of distinct CDR3 sequences, approximately 7% seen once. To note about this clonotype: Its specificity is not known.

The same sample was also studied in work on yellow fever vaccine responses in identical twins.

Sequenced input: memory (CD45RO+) T cells sorted from blood. The TCR originated in a woman aged 18-30 years in good health. The rearrangement uses TRBV3-1 and TRBJ1-1; D may be TRBD1 (6 bases). The CDR3 DNA reads as TGTGCCAGCAGCCAGCAGGGGAGCACTGAAGCTTTCTTT. This encodes CASSQQGSTEAFF.